The clone carrying this TCR beta chain was observed a single time. This sample was taken from a study of blood T cell repertoires in COVID-19. The data were produced by immunoSEQ multiplex PCR, yet TCRdb's version contains in-frame clones alone and is incomplete. The sample holds some 89,000 clones, 90% seen once. CDR3 size: 15 residues. The germline V gene encodes CDR1 MDHEN and CDR2 SYDVKM. V dropped 10 bases and J dropped 4 bases, with 22 bases sitting between them. Sequencing used peripheral blood. This chain connects TRBV28 to TRBJ1-1; TRBD1 is a possible D gene (6 bases). This TCR was sampled from a man in his 60s with acute or convalescent COVID-19. The CDR3 here is CATRGDIVAGTEAFF. In nucleotides, the CDR3 is TGTGCCACTCGAGGGGACATCGTGGCCGGCACTGAAGCTTTCTTT.